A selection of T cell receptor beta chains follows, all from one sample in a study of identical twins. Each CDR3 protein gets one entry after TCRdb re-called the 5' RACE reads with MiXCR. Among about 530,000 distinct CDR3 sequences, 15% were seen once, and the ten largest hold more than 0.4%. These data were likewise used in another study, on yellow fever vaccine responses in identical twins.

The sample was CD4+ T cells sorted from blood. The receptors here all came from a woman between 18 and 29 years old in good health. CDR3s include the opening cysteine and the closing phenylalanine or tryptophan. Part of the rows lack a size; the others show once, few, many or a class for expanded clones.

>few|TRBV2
CASKGGVSTDTQYF
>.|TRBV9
CASSAGGGLLYGYTF
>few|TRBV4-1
CASSYRLAGVSHNEQFF
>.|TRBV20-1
CSARDGGRADTQYF
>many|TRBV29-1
CSVGRLRAGGTTEAFF
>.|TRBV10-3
CAISGAGLEPHGYTF
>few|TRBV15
CATSRTGTGYEKLFF
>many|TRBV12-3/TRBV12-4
CASSFMWGYTF
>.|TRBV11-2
CASSLFEGLAGVYNEQFF
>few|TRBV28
CASSLRPEPGVLTF
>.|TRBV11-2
CASSSRTSSSSVSYREQFF
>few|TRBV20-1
CSATSVDTLYEQYF
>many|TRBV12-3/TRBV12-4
CASSPPGQGGYTF
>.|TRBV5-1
CASSPRQRGGRGANVLTF
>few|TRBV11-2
CASSLVAGARTDTQYF
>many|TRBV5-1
CASRTSSSYNEQFF
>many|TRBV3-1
CASSQVTSRNEQFF
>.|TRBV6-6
CASSSGIDTQYF
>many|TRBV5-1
CASSFGQDWDTQYF
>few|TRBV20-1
CSAREGGPGNEQFF
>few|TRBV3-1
CASSPPGVQETQYF
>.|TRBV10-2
CASSEGVAGGLDTQYF
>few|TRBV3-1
CASGERPEAFF
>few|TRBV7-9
CASKFASGTDTQYF
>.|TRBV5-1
CASREPSNTEAFF
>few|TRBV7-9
CASSRDPDNEQFF
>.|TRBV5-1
CASSLGGGDIQYF
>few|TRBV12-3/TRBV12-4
CASSPLSEQFF
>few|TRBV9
CASSETIGVSGNTIYF
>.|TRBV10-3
CAIRTSGVSTDTQYF
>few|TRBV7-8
CASSLPSGTFTRNEQFF
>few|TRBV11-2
CASSFLPFFGRGDSGANVLTF
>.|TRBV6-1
CASRPTGSASPLHF
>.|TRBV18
CASSPRPEETQYF
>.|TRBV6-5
CASSYTEGSGETQYF
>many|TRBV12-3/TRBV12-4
CASSPSSLDTQYF
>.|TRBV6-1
CASSQGLERSRELFF
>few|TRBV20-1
CSVSRQFEQFF
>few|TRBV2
CASMARTGRNTQYF
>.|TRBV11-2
CASSGSERGYSTDTQYF
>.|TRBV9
CASSPGLAGATGELFF
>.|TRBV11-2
CASSLILRTQYF
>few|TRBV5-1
CASSGGVGTEAFF
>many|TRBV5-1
CASSFGYNEQFF
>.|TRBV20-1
CSARATKPGLAFTDTQYF
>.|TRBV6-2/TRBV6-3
CASSLSRVPNTEAFF
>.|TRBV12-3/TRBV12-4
CASSLTSNSNQPQHF
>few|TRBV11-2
CASRTADYEQYF